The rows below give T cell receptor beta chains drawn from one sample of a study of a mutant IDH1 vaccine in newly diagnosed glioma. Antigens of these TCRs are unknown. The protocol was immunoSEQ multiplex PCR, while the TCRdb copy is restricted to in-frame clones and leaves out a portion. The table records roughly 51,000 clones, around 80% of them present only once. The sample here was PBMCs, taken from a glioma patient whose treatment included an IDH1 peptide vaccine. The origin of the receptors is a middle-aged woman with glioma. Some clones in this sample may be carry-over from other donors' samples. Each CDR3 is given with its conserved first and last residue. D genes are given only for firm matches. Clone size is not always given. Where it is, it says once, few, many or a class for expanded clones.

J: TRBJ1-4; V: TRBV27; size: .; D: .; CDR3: CASKGVEEKLFF; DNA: TGTGCCAGCAAGGGGGTGGAAGAAAAACTGTTTTTT
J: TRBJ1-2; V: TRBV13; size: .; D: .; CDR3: CASTAAGFTDGYTF; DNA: TGTGCCAGCACCGCGGCCGGGTTCACAGATGGCTACACCTTC
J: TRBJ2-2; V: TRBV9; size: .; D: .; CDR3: CASSVSSSNTGELFF; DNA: TGTGCCAGCAGCGTCTCTTCCTCGAACACCGGGGAGCTGTTTTTT
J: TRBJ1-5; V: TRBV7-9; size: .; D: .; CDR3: CASSFTGPSGNQPQHF; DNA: TGTGCCAGCAGCTTCACAGGCCCCTCGGGCAATCAGCCCCAGCATTTT
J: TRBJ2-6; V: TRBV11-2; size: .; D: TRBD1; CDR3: CASSDRGRVSGANVLTF; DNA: TGTGCCAGCAGCGACAGGGGGCGAGTTTCTGGGGCCAACGTCCTGACTTTC
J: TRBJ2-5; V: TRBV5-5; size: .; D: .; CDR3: CASSTTAAGETQYF; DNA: TGTGCCAGCAGCACCACCGCCGCGGGGGAGACCCAGTACTTC
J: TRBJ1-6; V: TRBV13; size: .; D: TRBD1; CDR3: CASSLRTGLESPLHF; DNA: TGTGCCAGCAGCTTAAGGACAGGGCTTGAATCACCCCTCCACTTT
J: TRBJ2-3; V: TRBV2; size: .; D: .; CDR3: CASRYTDTQYF; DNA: TGTGCCAGCAGATACACAGATACGCAGTATTTT
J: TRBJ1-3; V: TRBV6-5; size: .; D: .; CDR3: CASRLGDSGNTIYF; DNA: TGTGCCAGCAGGCTAGGGGACTCTGGAAACACCATATATTTT
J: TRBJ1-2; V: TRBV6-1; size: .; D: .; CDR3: CASLSYGYTF; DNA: TGTGCCAGCCTCAGCTATGGCTACACCTTC
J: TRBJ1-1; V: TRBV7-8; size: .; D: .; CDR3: CASSQSVQGMNTEAFF; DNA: TGTGCCAGCAGCCAATCCGTACAGGGAATGAACACTGAAGCTTTCTTT
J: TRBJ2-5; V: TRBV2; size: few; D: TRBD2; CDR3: CASSSSGGGQETQYF; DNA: TGTGCCAGCAGTTCTAGCGGGGGGGGCCAAGAGACCCAGTACTTC
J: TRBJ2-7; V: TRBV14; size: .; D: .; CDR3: CASRRRGPGAGNSYEQYF; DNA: TGTGCCAGCAGGAGACGCGGGCCAGGGGCCGGGAACTCCTACGAGCAGTACTTC
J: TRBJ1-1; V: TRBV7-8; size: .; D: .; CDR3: CASSLAPQMNTEAFF; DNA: TGTGCCAGCAGCTTAGCGCCACAGATGAACACTGAAGCTTTCTTT
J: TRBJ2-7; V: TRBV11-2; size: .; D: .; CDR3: CASSSQGYEQYF; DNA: TGTGCCAGCAGCTCTCAGGGCTACGAGCAGTACTTC
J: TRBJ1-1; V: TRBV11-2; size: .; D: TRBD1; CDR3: CASSVDRGTEAFF; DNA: TGTGCCAGCAGCGTGGACAGGGGCACTGAAGCTTTCTTT
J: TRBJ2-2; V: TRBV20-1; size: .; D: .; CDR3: CSALNTGELFF; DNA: TGCAGTGCCCTGAACACCGGGGAGCTGTTTTTT
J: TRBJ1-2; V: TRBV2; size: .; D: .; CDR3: CASKGGANDYGYTF; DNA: TGTGCCAGCAAGGGGGGGGCCAATGACTATGGCTACACCTTC
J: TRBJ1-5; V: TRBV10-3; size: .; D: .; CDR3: CAISEGGEGQPQHF; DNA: TGTGCCATCAGTGAAGGGGGGGAGGGTCAGCCCCAGCATTTT
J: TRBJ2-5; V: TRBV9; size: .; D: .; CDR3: CASSGGPGLEETQYF; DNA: TGTGCCAGCAGCGGCGGACCGGGACTTGAAGAGACCCAGTACTTC
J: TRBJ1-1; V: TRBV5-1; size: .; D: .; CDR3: CASSLRGGTEAFF; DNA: TGCGCCAGCAGCTTAAGAGGGGGCACTGAAGCTTTCTTT
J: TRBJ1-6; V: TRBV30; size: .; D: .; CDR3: CAWKTAYNSPLHF; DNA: TGTGCCTGGAAAACAGCGTATAATTCACCCCTCCACTTT
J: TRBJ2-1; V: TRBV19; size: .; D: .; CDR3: CASRGGRLDNEQFF; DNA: TGTGCCAGTAGGGGAGGCAGGCTAGACAATGAGCAGTTCTTC
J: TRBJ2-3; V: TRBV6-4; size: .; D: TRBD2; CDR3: CASSEASGPSDTQYF; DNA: TGTGCCAGCAGTGAGGCTAGCGGACCTTCAGATACGCAGTATTTT
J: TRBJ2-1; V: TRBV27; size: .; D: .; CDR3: CASSPRRDSYNEQFF; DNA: TGTGCCAGCAGTCCTCGAAGAGACTCCTACAATGAGCAGTTCTTC
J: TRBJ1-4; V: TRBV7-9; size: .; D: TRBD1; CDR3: CASSLATGVEEKLFF; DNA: TGTGCCAGCAGCTTAGCGACAGGGGTGGAGGAAAAACTGTTTTTT
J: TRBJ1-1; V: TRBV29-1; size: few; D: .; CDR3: CSVDEVSPEAFF; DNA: TGCAGCGTTGATGAGGTAAGCCCTGAAGCTTTCTTT
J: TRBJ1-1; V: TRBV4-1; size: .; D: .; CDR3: CASSRGNLRAFF; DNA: TGCGCCAGCAGCCGGGGAAACCTCCGAGCTTTCTTT
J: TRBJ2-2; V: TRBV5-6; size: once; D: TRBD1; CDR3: CASSFGTGKTGELFF; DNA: TGTGCCAGCAGCTTCGGGACAGGGAAAACCGGGGAGCTGTTTTTT
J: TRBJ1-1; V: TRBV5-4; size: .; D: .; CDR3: CASSWGDRAFF; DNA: TGTGCCAGCAGCTGGGGGGACCGAGCTTTCTTT
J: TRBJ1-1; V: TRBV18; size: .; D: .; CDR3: CASSPGTTRSEAFF; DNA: TGTGCCAGCTCACCCGGGACAACCCGTAGTGAAGCTTTCTTT
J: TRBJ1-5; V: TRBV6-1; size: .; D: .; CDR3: CASKTRGGYQPQHF; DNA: TGTGCCAGCAAAACCCGGGGGGGGTACCAGCCCCAGCATTTT
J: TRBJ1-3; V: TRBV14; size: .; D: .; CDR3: CASSQLQGYGNTIYF; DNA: TGTGCCAGCAGCCAATTGCAGGGTTACGGAAACACCATATATTTT
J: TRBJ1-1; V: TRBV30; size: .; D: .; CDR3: CAWSVSGVTEAFF; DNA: TGTGCCTGGAGTGTGTCAGGGGTAACTGAAGCTTTCTTT
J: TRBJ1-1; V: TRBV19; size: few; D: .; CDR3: CASSIGGGTEAFF; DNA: TGTGCCAGTAGTATTGGAGGGGGGACTGAAGCTTTCTTT
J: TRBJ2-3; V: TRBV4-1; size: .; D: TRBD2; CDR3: CASSPGGFTQYF; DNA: TGCGCCAGCAGCCCGGGGGGGTTCACGCAGTATTTT
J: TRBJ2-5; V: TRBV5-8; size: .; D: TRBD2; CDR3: CASILAGGVETQYF; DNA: TGTGCCAGCATCCTAGCCGGGGGGGTTGAGACCCAGTACTTC
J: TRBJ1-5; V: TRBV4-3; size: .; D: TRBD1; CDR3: CASSQTGRQPQHF; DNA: TGCGCCAGCAGCCAGACAGGGAGACAGCCCCAGCATTTT
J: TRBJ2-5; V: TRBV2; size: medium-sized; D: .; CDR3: CASSAQGTEGETQYF; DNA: TGTGCCAGCAGTGCCCAGGGGACGGAGGGAGAGACCCAGTACTTC
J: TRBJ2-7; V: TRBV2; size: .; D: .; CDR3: CASLGPGAGEQYF; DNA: TGTGCCAGCTTGGGGCCGGGTGCGGGGGAGCAGTACTTC
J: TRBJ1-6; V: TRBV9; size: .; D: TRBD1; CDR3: CASSAWDSPPLHF; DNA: TGTGCCAGCAGCGCCTGGGACAGCCCACCCCTCCACTTT
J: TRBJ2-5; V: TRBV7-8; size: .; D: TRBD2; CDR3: CASSSAGGRQETQYF; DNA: TGTGCCAGCAGCTCTGCGGGGGGGCGTCAAGAGACCCAGTACTTC
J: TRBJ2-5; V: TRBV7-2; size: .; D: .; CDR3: CASSLMVLSSPETQYF; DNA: TGTGCCAGCAGCCTAATGGTGTTATCCTCCCCGGAGACCCAGTACTTC
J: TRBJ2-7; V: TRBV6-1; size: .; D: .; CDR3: CASSELGDVYEQYF; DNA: TGTGCCAGCAGTGAATTGGGGGACGTATACGAGCAGTACTTC
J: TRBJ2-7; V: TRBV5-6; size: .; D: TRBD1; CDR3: CASSPWTGPSSYEQYF; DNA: TGTGCCAGCAGCCCGTGGACAGGGCCGAGCTCCTACGAGCAGTACTTC